Reported below is one TCR beta chain. CDR1 SGHNT and CDR2 YYREEE come from the germline V gene (reference sequence). The V segment lost 2 bases and the J segment 7 bases; nucleotides outside the gene matches: 6. The CDR3 is 15 amino acids. These data come from a study of technical replicates of blood from several donors. Clones were read by immunoSEQ multiplex PCR, and TCRdb kept only the in-frame ones, dropping some. The sample records roughly 87,000 clones, around 90% being singletons. The clonotype was recovered from a human donor in good health. Sequenced input: T cells isolated from PBMCs. The gene calls are TRBV5-4 and TRBJ2-1; 10 positions match TRBD1. The CDR3 loop reads CASSFGTGVRNEQFF. The DNA of the CDR3 is TGTGCCAGCAGCTTCGGGACAGGGGTACGAAATGAGCAGTTCTTC.